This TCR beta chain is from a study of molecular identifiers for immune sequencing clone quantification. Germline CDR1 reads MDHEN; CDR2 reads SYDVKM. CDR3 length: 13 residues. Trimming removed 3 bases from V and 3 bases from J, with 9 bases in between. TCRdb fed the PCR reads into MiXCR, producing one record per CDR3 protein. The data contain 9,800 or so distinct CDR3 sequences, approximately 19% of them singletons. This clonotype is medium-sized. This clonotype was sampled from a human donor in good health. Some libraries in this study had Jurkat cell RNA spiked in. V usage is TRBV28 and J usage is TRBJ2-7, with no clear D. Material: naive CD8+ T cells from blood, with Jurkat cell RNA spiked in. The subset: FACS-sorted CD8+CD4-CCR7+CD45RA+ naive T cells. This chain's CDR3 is CASSFTLNYEQYF. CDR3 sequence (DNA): TGTGCCAGCAGTTTTACCCTTAACTACGAGCAGTACTTC.